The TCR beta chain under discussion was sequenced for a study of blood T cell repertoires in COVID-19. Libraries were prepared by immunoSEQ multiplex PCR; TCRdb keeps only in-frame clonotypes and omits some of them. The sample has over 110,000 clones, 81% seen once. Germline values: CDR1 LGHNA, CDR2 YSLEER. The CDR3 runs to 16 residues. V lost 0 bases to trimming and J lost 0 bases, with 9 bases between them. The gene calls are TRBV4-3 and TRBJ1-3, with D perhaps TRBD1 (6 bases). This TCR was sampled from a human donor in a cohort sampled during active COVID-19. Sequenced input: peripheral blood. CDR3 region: CASSQDRGNSGNTIYF. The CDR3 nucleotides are TGCGCCAGCAGCCAAGACAGGGGAAACTCTGGAAACACCATATATTTT.